This is a list of T cell receptor beta chains from one sample in a study of OX40 agonist ivuxolimab in advanced cancers. Assay: immunoSEQ multiplex PCR; the TCRdb copy retains only in-frame clones and omits some. The sample carries more than 100,000 clones, about 92% recorded once. Sequencing used CD4+ or CD8+ T cells sorted from blood, obtained in a trial of the OX40 agonist ivuxolimab. Source of these receptors: an adult with an advanced solid tumor such as melanoma, head and neck, liver or kidney cancer. CDR3s include the opening cysteine and the closing phenylalanine or tryptophan.

V: TRBV7-2
J: TRBJ2-7
CDR3: CASSRLGGTAEQYF

V: TRBV27
J: TRBJ2-1
CDR3: CASSSSGTLILYNEQFF

V: TRBV28
J: TRBJ2-7
CDR3: CASSLVYEQYF

V: TRBV4-3
J: TRBJ1-6
CDR3: CASSHGQGKGPRSPLHF

V: TRBV10-3
J: TRBJ1-4
CDR3: CAISETGIRNTEKLFF

V: TRBV4-3
J: TRBJ1-1
CDR3: CASSQGPGGDEAFF

V: TRBV6-4
J: TRBJ1-1
CDR3: CASSLDRNTEAFF

V: TRBV10-3
J: TRBJ1-4
CDR3: CAISGVSPATNEKLFF

V: TRBV5-6
J: TRBJ1-1
CDR3: CASSRAARRRNTEAFF

V: TRBV18
J: TRBJ2-7
CDR3: CASSRAGTSGGYEQYF

V: TRBV11-3
J: TRBJ2-2
CDR3: CASGTGTNTGELFF

V: TRBV18
J: TRBJ1-1
CDR3: CASSPLDRGLDTEAFF

V: TRBV7-2
J: TRBJ2-2
CDR3: CASRNLNTGELFF

V: TRBV7-8
J: TRBJ1-3
CDR3: CASSPLGTRNTIYF

V: TRBV7-2
J: TRBJ1-2
CDR3: CASSLTANYGYTF

V: TRBV7-3
J: TRBJ2-2
CDR3: CASSFRAGGDYNTGELFF

V: TRBV7-3
J: TRBJ2-6
CDR3: CGTSGDYSGANVLTF